This T cell receptor (beta chain) comes out of a study of metastatic and nonmetastatic thyroid tumors. Study at large: The comparison covered peripheral blood and tumor or nodule tissue in malignant and benign thyroid patients.

Per the study methods: A distant-metastasis classifier for papillary thyroid cancer was built using CDR3 differences across clinicopathological groups. TCRdb re-called clones via MiXCR from the PCR reads. The V and J calls, along with clone size, are taken from TCRdb and not from the paper's own processing. Of about 25,000 clones in the sample, 10% to 15% are singletons; the top ten hold approximately 17%. The entire patient cohort was treatment-naive prior to thyroid surgery. This clone was recorded many times. What it binds is unknown. Findings and caveats of the study: A significant increase in TCR beta diversity was reportedly seen in malignant thyroid tumors relative to benign nodules, in blood and tumor.

The origin of this receptor is a female donor with papillary thyroid cancer or a benign thyroid nodule (not recorded which). Some clones in this sample may be carry-over from other donors' samples. The sequenced material came from blood.

The CDR3: CASLGGSNQPQHF. The CDR3, as DNA: TGTGCCAGCTTGGGGGGGAGCAATCAGCCCCAGCATTTT. This rearrangement joins TRBV12-3 or TRBV12-4 to TRBJ1-5, with D possibly TRBD1 on 5 matching bases. V lost 8 bases to trimming and J lost 1 base, with 9 bases between them. This CDR3 region has 13 residues.